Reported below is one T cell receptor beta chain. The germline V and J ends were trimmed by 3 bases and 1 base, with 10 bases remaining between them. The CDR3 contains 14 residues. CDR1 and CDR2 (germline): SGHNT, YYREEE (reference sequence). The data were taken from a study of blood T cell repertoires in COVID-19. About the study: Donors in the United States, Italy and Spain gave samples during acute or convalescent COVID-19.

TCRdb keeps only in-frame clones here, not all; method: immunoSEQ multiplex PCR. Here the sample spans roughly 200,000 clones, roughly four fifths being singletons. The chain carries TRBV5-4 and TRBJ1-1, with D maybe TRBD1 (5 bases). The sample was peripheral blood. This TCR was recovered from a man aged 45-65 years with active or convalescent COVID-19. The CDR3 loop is CASSWTTQNTEAFF. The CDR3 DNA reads TGTGCCAGCAGCTGGACAACCCAGAACACTGAAGCTTTCTTT.